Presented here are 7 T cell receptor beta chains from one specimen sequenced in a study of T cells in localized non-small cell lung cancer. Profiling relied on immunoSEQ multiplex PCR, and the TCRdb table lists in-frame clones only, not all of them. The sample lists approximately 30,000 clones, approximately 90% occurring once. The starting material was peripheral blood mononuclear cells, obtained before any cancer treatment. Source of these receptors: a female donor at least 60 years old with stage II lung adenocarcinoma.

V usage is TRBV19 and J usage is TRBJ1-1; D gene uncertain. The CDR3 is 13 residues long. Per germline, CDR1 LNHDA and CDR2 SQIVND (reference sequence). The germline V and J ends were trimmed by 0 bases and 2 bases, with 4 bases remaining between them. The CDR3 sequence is CASSIEVNTEAFF. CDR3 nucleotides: TGTGCCAGTAGTATAGAGGTAAACACTGAAGCTTTCTTT.

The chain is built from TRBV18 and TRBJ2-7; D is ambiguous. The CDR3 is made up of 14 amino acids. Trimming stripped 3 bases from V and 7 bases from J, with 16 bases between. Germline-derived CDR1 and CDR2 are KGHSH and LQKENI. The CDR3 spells CASSPDPGPGEQYF. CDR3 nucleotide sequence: TGTGCCAGCTCACCTGATCCGGGCCCCGGGGAGCAGTACTTC.

This CDR3 reads CATSGTLTGTGNSPLHF. The CDR3 bases are TGTGCCACCAGCGGAACGCTAACCGGGACAGGGAATTCACCCCTCCACTTT. This chain joins TRBV15 and TRBJ1-6; 9 bases fit TRBD1. J was trimmed by 7 bases and V by 5 bases; bases with no gene match: 12. Germline CDR1 reads LNHNV; CDR2 reads YYDKDF (reference sequence). The CDR3 totals 17 residues.

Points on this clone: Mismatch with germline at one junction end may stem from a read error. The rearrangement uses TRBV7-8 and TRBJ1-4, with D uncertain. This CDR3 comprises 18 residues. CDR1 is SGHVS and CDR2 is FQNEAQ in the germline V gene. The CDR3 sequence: CASSIARPIGRTNEKLFF. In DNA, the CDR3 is TGTGCCAGCAGCATAGCCCGTCCAATAGGGAGGACTAATGAAAAACTGTTTTTT.

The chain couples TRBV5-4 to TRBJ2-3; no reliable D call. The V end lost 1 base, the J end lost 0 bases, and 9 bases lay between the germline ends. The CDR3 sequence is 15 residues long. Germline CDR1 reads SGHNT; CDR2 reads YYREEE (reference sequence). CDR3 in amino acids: CASSLPQTSTDTQYF. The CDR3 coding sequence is TGTGCCAGCAGCTTGCCTCAAACGAGCACAGATACGCAGTATTTT.

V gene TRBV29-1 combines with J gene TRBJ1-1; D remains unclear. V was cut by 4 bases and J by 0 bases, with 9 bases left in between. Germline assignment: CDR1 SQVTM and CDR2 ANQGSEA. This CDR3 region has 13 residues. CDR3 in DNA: TGCAGCGTTGTTTGGGTTATGAACACTGAAGCTTTCTTT. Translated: CSVVWVMNTEAFF.

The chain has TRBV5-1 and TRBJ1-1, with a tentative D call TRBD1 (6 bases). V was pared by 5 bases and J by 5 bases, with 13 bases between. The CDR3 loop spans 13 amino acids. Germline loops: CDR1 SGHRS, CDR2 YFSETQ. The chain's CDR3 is CASSYHDRTEAFF. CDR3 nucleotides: TGCGCCAGCAGTTACCATGACAGGACTGAAGCTTTCTTT.